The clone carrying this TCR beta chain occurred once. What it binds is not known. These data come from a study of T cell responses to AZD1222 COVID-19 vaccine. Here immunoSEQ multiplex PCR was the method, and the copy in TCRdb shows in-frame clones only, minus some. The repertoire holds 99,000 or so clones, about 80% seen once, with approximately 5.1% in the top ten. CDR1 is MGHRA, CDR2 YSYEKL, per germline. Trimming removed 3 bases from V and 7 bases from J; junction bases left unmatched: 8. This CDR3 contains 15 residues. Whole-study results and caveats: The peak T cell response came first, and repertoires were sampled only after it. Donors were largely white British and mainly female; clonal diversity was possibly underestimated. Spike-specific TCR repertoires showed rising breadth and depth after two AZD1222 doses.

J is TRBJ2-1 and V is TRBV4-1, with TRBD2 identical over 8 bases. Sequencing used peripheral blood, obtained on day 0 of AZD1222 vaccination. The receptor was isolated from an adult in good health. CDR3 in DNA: TGCGCCAGCAGCCAGATCGCGGGGGGCCGGAATGAGCAGTTCTTC. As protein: CASSQIAGGRNEQFF.